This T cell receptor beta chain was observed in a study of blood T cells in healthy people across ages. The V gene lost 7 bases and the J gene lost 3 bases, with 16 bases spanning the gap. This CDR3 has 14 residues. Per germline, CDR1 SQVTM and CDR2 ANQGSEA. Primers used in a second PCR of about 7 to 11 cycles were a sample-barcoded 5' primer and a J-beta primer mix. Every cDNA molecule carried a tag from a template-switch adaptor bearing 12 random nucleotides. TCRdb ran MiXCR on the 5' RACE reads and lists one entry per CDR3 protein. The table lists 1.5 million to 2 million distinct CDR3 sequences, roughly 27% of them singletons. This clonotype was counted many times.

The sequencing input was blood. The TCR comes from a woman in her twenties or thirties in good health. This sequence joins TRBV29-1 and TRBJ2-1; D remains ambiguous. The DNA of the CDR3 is TGCAGCGCGGGCCACCCAGACGGCTACAATGAGCAGTTCTTC. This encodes CSAGHPDGYNEQFF.